This T cell receptor beta chain was recorded in a study of cytomegalovirus exposure and HLA in healthy donors. Study observations and caveats: Relative to the approximately 700-donor mean, N-insertions were reportedly fewer in an Asian-associated ancestry cluster in a later analysis. Analyses of presence and absence presupposed an approximately uniform sequencing depth across donors.

As for this clone: What it recognizes is unknown.

The CDR3 consists of 15 residues. From germline, CDR1 is SGHRS and CDR2 YFSETQ. The trim removed 4 bases at V and 4 bases at J, leaving 6 bases unmatched. Primers for the PCR totalled 60 Vbeta and 13 Jbeta. Libraries were prepared by immunoSEQ multiplex PCR; TCRdb keeps only in-frame clonotypes and omits some of them. The table lists some 200,000 clones, roughly three quarters of them singletons. The sequencing sample was made of PBMCs. The source is a man in his fifties in good health and CMV-seronegative. The V and J genes are TRBV5-1 and TRBJ2-2, with TRBD1 matching over 8 bases. The CDR3 DNA reads TGCGCCAGCAGCCAGGACAGGGAAGGCACCGGGGAGCTGTTTTTT. Encoded protein: CASSQDREGTGELFF.